Following are 27 T cell receptor beta chains from one sample sequenced in a study of blood T cell repertoires in COVID-19 (dated by TCRdb to 2018 to 2021). The receptor library was made with the immunoSEQ multiplex PCR assay. Entries here come from immuneACCESS through TCRdb and include only in-frame sequences with V and J called. Some clones fail to appear in such tables; in the studies checked, an unresolved V gene covers under half of the shortfall, and the cause of the remainder is unknown. The sample data list about 400,000 clones, and 85% to 90% of these were observed just once. In total, the top ten clones hold more than 0.85% of the sample. The sample comprised PBMCs or T cells enriched from blood (not recorded which). These receptors were taken from a woman in her 30s with acute COVID-19.

The genes are TRBV19 and TRBJ1-4, with TRBD1 matching 9 bases. V trimming: 5 bases; J trimming: 8 bases; junction bases outside the gene matches: 15. This CDR3 has 17 residues. CDR1 and CDR2 from the germline V gene are LNHDA and SQIVND (reference sequence). CDR3 loop: CASSVGTGSLSDEKLFF. CDR3 nucleotides: TGTGCCAGTAGTGTCGGGACAGGGTCACTTTCGGACGAAAAACTGTTTTTT. The variable domain in full, with the rest retrieved from reference TRBV19 and TRBJ1-4, is DGGITQSPKYLFRKEGQNVTLSCEQNLNHDAMYWYRQDPGQGLRLIYYSQIVNDFQKGDIAEGYSVSREKKESFPLTVTSAQKNPTAFYLCASSVGTGSLSDEKLFFGSGTQLSVL.

This clone was observed a few times. CDR3 nucleotides: TGTGCCAGCAGCCAGGTAGCTTTCTTT. Translated, it gives CASSQVAFF. V is TRBV21-1 and J is TRBJ1-1; TRBD1, the D gene given by the table, was not confirmed from the DNA. TRBV21-1 is listed as a pseudogene. The CDR3 runs 9 residues.

The chain carries TRBV19 and TRBJ2-6; TRBD1 matches 7 bases. The J segment lost 0 bases and the V segment lost 5 bases, leaving 7 bases of the junction unmatched. The germline gives CDR1 LNHDA, CDR2 SQIVND (reference sequence). The CDR3 runs 17 residues. The CDR3 DNA sequence: TGTGCCAGTAGTCTCGGGACAGCCAGCTCTGGGGCCAACGTCCTGACTTTC. This gives the protein CASSLGTASSGANVLTF.

The chain carries TRBV28 and TRBJ1-1; perhaps TRBD1 as D (6 bases). V lost 2 bases to trimming and J lost 10 bases, with 11 bases between them. The CDR3 runs 12 residues. From germline, CDR1 is MDHEN and CDR2 SYDVKM. The CDR3 DNA reads as TGTGCCAGCAGTTTAGGTCAGGGGCTAGCTTTCTTT. This translates into CASSLGQGLAFF.

The chain couples TRBV4-3 to TRBJ2-3, with D perhaps TRBD1 (6 bases). Germline CDR1 reads LGHNA; CDR2 reads YSLEER. Trimming shortened V by 5 bases and J by 2 bases, and 8 bases separated the two germline ends. CDR3 size: 13 residues. The CDR3 protein is CASSEGVTDTQYF. DNA for the CDR3: TGCGCCAGCAGCGAGGGGGTCACAGATACGCAGTATTTT.

This chain uses TRBV2 with TRBJ1-1; no reliable D call. The V and J ends lost 6 bases and 3 bases respectively, with 17 bases between them. The CDR3 length is 15 residues. Per germline, CDR1 SNHLY and CDR2 FYNNEI. The CDR3 bases are TGTGCCAGCAGCAAAAACAGTCTGCAGTACACTGAAGCTTTCTTT. Amino acid sequence: CASSKNSLQYTEAFF.

Written as DNA, the CDR3 is TGCAGTGGAGGGTTTTCTGGAAACACCATATATTTT. Translation gives CSGGFSGNTIYF. The chain couples TRBV29-1 to TRBJ1-3; no firm D call. The germline CDR1 and CDR2 sequences are SQVTM and ANQGSEA. This CDR3 contains 12 residues. Using reference TRBV29-1 and TRBJ1-3 for the parts outside the CDR3, the full variable domain is SAVISQKPSRDICQRGTSLTIQCQVDSQVTMMFWYRQQPGQSLTLIATANQGSEATYESGFVIDKFPISRPNLTFSTLTVSNMSPEDSSIYLCSGGFSGNTIYFGEGSWLTVV.

The chain recombines TRBV7-2 with TRBJ2-5; 7 positions agree with TRBD1. The CDR3 contains 15 residues. J gave up 1 base and V 5 bases, and 7 bases lay outside the gene matches. Germline V gene data show CDR1 as SGHTA and CDR2 as FQGNSA. The CDR3 DNA follows: TGTGCCAGCAGCAAGGGGGCGCCGGGCCAAGAGACCCAGTACTTC. Amino acids: CASSKGAPGQETQYF.

V gene TRBV7-2 combines with J gene TRBJ2-2; D is perhaps TRBD1 (5 bases). The V end lost 5 bases, the J end lost 5 bases, and 15 bases lay between the germline ends. Germline CDR1 SGHTA, CDR2 FQGNSA. CDR3 length equals 15 residues. The CDR3 nucleotides read TGTGCCAGCAGCATAAAGGGGCTCGAAACCGGGGAGCTGTTTTTT. It yields the protein CASSIKGLETGELFF.

The rearrangement uses TRBV5-5 and TRBJ1-1, with D possibly TRBD1 on 5 matching bases. CDR1 SGHKS and CDR2 YYEKEE come from the germline V gene (reference sequence). The CDR3 runs 14 residues. V lost 1 base and J 5 bases, leaving 12 bases between the germline ends. The CDR3 spells CASSLFGGVTEAFF. DNA for the CDR3: TGTGCCAGCAGCTTGTTTGGGGGGGTGACTGAAGCTTTCTTT.

The chain carries TRBV3-1 (or the pseudogene TRBV3-2) and TRBJ2-1, with 16 bases lining up with TRBD2. Germline lookup yields CDR1 LGHDT and CDR2 YNNKEL (reference sequence). The length of the CDR3 is 14 residues. V gave up 4 bases and J gave up 13 bases; unmatched junction bases: 4. The CDR3 DNA reads as TGTGCCAGCAGCCCGGGACTAGCGGGGGGGGTCCAGTTCTTC. Translated, it gives CASSPGLAGGVQFF.

The V and J genes are TRBV30 and TRBJ1-6, with 10 bases identical to TRBD1. This CDR3 spans 14 amino acids. J was trimmed by 10 bases and V by 3 bases; bases with no gene match: 6. Germline values: CDR1 GTSNPN, CDR2 SVGIG (reference sequence). As DNA, the CDR3 is TGTGCCTGGAGAGGGGACAGGGGACTGTCACCCCTCCACTTT. Its translation: CAWRGDRGLSPLHF.

CDR3 nucleotides: TGTGCCAGCAGTCTAACAGGGTCCCCAGATACGCAGTATTTT. Amino acids: CASSLTGSPDTQYF. The J gene is TRBJ2-3, the V gene TRBV2; D is perhaps TRBD1 (6 bases). The ends were cut back, 5 bases at V and 4 bases at J, with 13 bases in the middle. The CDR3 is 14 amino acids. The germline gives CDR1 SNHLY, CDR2 FYNNEI.

The chain recombines TRBV5-6 with TRBJ2-7, with D unclear. This CDR3 comprises 14 residues. Germline V gene lookup returns CDR1 SGHDT and CDR2 YYEEEE. The germline V and J ends were trimmed by 4 bases and 3 bases, with 14 bases remaining between them. Here the CDR3 DNA reads TGTGCCAGCAGCCCGCTTCGCGCCATCTACGAGCAGTACTTC. Translation: CASSPLRAIYEQYF.

The rearrangement uses TRBV5-1 and TRBJ1-4; perhaps TRBD1 as D (6 bases). The CDR3 is 14 residues long. Trimming took off 1 base at V and 6 bases at J, with 10 bases between the two ends. Germline V CDR1 and CDR2: SGHRS, YFSETQ. CDR3 DNA: TGCGCCAGCAGCTTGAGGGGGTTCGATGAAAAACTGTTTTTT. This encodes CASSLRGFDEKLFF. The whole variable domain, remainder taken from reference TRBV5-1 and TRBJ1-4, is KAGVTQTPRYLIKTRGQQVTLSCSPISGHRSVSWYQQTPGQGLQFLFEYFSETQRNKGNFPGRFSGRQFSNSRSEMNVSTLELGDSALYLCASSLRGFDEKLFFGSGTQLSVL.

The CDR3 DNA sequence: TGTGCCAGTAGTCTCGCTAGCGGGGTTACAGATACGCAGTATTTT. Protein product: CASSLASGVTDTQYF. The chain links TRBV19 to TRBJ2-3; 9 nucleotides agree with TRBD2. The CDR3 loop spans 15 amino acids. CDR1 and CDR2 (germline): LNHDA, SQIVND (reference sequence). V lost 5 bases to trimming and J lost 3 bases; unmatched junction nucleotides: 6.

This sequence joins TRBV3-1 (or the pseudogene TRBV3-2) and TRBJ2-2; TRBD2 might be the D (6 bases). This CDR3 is built from 14 residues. The germline V gene has CDR1 LGHDT and CDR2 YNNKEL (reference sequence). Trimming removed 4 bases at V and 6 bases at J, with 12 bases between. The CDR3, as DNA: TGTGCCAGCAGCCCCTCGGAGGGTGCCGGGGAGCTGTTTTTT. This encodes CASSPSEGAGELFF.

This rearrangement joins TRBV11-3 to TRBJ2-3; 10 bases fit TRBD2. There are 15 residues in the CDR3. Germline assignment: CDR1 SGHNT and CDR2 YENEEA. The trim removed 4 bases at V and 3 bases at J, leaving 4 bases unmatched. CDR3 coding DNA: TGTGCCAGCAGCTCCCTTAGCGGGGGGACAGATACGCAGTATTTT. Encoded protein: CASSSLSGGTDTQYF.

This clone was seen a handful of times. The CDR3 coding sequence is TGTGCCACCAGCAGAGGTCCGGCCGGGGAGCTGTTTTTT. Its protein is CATSRGPAGELFF. The chain joins TRBV15 to TRBJ2-2, with D uncertain. CDR3 size: 13 residues. V shed 1 base and J shed 6 bases, with 6 bases lying between them. Germline assignment: CDR1 LNHNV and CDR2 YYDKDF (reference sequence).

CDR3 loop: CASSLEAATTNEKLFF. The CDR3 bases are TGCGCCAGCAGCTTGGAGGCAGCGACAACTAATGAAAAACTGTTTTTT. The chain recombines TRBV5-1 with TRBJ1-4, with D uncertain. CDR3 size: 16 residues. Germline CDR1 is SGHRS and CDR2 is YFSETQ. The germline V and J ends were trimmed by 0 bases and 0 bases, with 9 bases remaining between them.

In nucleotides, the CDR3 is TGTGCCTTCAGGGCGAGGACCGGGGAGCTGTTTTTT. Translating it yields CAFRARTGELFF. This chain joins TRBV30 and TRBJ2-2; tentative D call: TRBD1 (5 bases). This CDR3 spans 12 amino acids. The V gene's germline CDR1 is GTSNPN and CDR2 SVGIG (reference sequence). V was trimmed by 7 bases and J by 5 bases, leaving 11 bases between them.

V gene TRBV13 combines with J gene TRBJ2-7; the D gene is possibly TRBD1 (5 bases). CDR3 length: 16 residues. Germline V gene data show CDR1 as PRHDT and CDR2 as FYEKMQ (reference sequence). Trimming removed 0 bases from V and 2 bases from J, with 14 bases in between. This CDR3 reads CASSLGSGQATYEQYF. The CDR3 coding sequence is TGTGCCAGCAGCTTAGGCTCAGGGCAGGCCACCTACGAGCAGTACTTC.

The rearrangement joins TRBV6-4 to TRBJ1-4, with D hard to call. Between the trimmed V and J ends, which lost 6 bases and 7 bases, there was a span of 24 bases. From germline, CDR1 is MRHNA and CDR2 SNTAGT. This CDR3 spans 17 amino acids. The CDR3 loop is CASSRSDNSAGGEKLFF. CDR3 sequence (DNA): TGTGCCAGCAGCCGAAGCGACAATTCGGCGGGAGGTGAAAAACTGTTTTTT.

The gene calls are TRBV2 and TRBJ1-1; 8 positions match TRBD1. After removal of 3 bases from V and 0 bases from J, the junction contained 3 bases not matched to a gene. CDR1 SNHLY and CDR2 FYNNEI come from the germline V gene. The CDR3 has 15 amino acids. The CDR3 reads CASSDTGGMNTEAFF. The CDR3 nucleotides are TGTGCCAGCAGTGATACAGGGGGTATGAACACTGAAGCTTTCTTT.

The CDR3 is CASSQDALGYTF. CDR3 sequence (DNA): TGTGCCAGCAGCCAAGATGCACTAGGCTACACCTTC. V usage is TRBV3-1 (or the pseudogene TRBV3-2) and J usage is TRBJ1-2; D call uncertain. The CDR3 consists of 12 residues. The V gene lost 0 bases and the J gene lost 8 bases, with 7 bases spanning the gap. In germline, CDR1 is LGHDT, CDR2 YNNKEL (reference sequence).

This clone appeared once. The chain carries TRBV18 and TRBJ2-2; D is possibly TRBD1 (6 bases). Trimming left V 3 bases short and J 4 bases short, with 15 bases between. Germline V lookup: CDR1 KGHSH, CDR2 LQKENI. CDR3 length: 16 residues. CDR3 nucleotide sequence: TGTGCCAGCTCACCCGTCCAACAGGGTCGCACCGGGGAGCTGTTTTTT. Protein sequence: CASSPVQQGRTGELFF.

The chain employs TRBV7-2 and TRBJ1-5; TRBD1 is a possible D gene (5 bases). The V end was cut by 2 bases, the J end by 5 bases, with 16 bases between. The CDR3 consists of 16 residues. Germline V gene sequence: CDR1 SGHTA, CDR2 FQGNSA. CDR3 DNA sequence: TGTGCCAGCAGCTTACAAGGGTTGGGGGGGGATCAGCCCCAGCATTTT. Translation gives CASSLQGLGGDQPQHF.